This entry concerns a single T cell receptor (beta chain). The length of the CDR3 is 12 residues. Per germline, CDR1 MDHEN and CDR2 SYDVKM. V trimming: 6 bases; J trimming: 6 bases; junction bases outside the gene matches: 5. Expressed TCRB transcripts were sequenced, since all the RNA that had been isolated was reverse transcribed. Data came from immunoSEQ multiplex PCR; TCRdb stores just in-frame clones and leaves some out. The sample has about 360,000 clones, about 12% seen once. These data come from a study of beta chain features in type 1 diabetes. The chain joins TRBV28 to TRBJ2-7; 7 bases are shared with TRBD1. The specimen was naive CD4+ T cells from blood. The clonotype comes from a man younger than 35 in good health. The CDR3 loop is CASSTYRGEQYF. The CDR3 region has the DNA TGTGCCAGCAGCACCTACAGGGGCGAGCAGTACTTC. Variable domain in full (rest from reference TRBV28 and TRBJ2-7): DVKVTQSSRYLVKRTGEKVFLECVQDMDHENMFWYRQDPGLGLRLIYFSYDVKMKEKGDIPEGYSVSREKKERFSLILESASTNQTSMYLCASSTYRGEQYFGPGTRLTVT.